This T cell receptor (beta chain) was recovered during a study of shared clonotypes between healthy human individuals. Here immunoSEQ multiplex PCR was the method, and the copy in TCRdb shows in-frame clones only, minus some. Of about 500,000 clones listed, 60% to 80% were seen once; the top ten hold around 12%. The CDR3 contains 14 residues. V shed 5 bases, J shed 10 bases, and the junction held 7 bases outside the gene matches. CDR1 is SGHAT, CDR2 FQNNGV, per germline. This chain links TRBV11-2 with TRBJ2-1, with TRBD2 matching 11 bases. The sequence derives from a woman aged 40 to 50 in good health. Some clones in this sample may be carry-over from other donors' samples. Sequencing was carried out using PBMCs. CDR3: CASSKDSSGREQFF. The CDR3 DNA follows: TGTGCCAGCAGCAAGGATTCTAGCGGGAGGGAGCAGTTCTTC. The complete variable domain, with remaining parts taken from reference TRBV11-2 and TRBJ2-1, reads EAGVAQSPRYKIIEKRQSVAFWCNPISGHATLYWYQQILGQGPKLLIQFQNNGVVDDSQLPKDRFSAERLKGVDSTLKIQPAKLEDSAVYLCASSKDSSGREQFFGPGTRLTVL.